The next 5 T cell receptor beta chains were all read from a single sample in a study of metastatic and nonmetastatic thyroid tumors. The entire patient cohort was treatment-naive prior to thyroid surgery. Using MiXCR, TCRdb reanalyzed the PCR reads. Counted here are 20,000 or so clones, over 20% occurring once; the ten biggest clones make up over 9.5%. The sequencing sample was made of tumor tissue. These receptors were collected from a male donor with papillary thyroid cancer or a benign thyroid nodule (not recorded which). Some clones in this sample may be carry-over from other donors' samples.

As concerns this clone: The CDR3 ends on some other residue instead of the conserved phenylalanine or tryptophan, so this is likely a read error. The CDR3 sequence is CASMVGPLEQYC. CDR3 DNA: TGTGCCAGCATGGTGGGCCCACTGGAGCAGTACTGC. This chain connects TRBV6-1 to TRBJ2-7; D is unclear. Trimming left V 7 bases short and J 7 bases short, with 14 bases between. This CDR3 has 12 amino acids. Per the germline V gene, CDR1 is MNHNS and CDR2 is SASEGT.

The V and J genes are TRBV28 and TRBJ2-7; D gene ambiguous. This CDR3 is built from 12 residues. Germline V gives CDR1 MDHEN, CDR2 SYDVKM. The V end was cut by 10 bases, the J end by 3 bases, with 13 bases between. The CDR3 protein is CAIISDGYEQYF. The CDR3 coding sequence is TGTGCCATAATTTCGGACGGCTACGAGCAGTACTTC.

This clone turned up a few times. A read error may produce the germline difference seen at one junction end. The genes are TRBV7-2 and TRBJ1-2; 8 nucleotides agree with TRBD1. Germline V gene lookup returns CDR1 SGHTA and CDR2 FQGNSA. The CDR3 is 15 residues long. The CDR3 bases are TGTGCCAGCAGCTTAGGCAGGACAGGGCGGAGTGGCTGCACCTTC. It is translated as CASSLGRTGRSGCTF.

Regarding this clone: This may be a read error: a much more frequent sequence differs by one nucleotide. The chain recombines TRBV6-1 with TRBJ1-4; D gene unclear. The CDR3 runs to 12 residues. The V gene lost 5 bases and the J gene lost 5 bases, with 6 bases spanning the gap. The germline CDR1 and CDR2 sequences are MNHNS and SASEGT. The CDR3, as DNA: TGTGCCAGCAGTATGCAAAATGAAAAACTGTTTTTT. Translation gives CASSMQNEKLFF.

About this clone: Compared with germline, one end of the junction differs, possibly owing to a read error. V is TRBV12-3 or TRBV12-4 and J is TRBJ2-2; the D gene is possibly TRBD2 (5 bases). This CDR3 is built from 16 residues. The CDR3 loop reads CARTDYRVISTRELFF. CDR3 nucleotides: TGTGCCAGAACTGACTATCGGGTCATAAGCACCCGGGAGCTGTTTTTT.